This T cell receptor (beta chain) comes out of a study of identical twins (TCRdb year 2016). With regard to the full study: To test whether fetal clonotypes persist, this study deep-sequenced TCR alpha and beta repertoires from monozygotic twins, from unrelated adults of various ages, and from cord blood. To rule out contamination, the twin experiments were replicated at different times with different library preparation protocols.

Every donor was a healthy Caucasian. The twin cohort comprised three pairs of female monozygotic twins, all aged about 18 to 30 years. CD4+ and CD8+ T cell populations were isolated with positive isolation kits from Invitrogen. Study-level results and caveats: Because the same donors could not be followed over many years, conclusions were based on cross-sectional statistical analysis. Excess twin sharing in beta out-of-frame sequences was weaker because fewer shared sequences lowered the signal-to-noise ratio. Out-of-frame TCR alpha sequences shared between twins showed an excess of low generation-probability sequences compared with coincidental sharing between unrelated individuals. Recombination models systematically underestimated out-of-frame TCR alpha sharing in monozygotic twins but agreed with sharing between unrelated individuals. Invariant T cells such as MAIT and iNKT could partly confound zero-insertion analyses, though diverse VJ usage argued against this for most clonotypes. Fewer insertions were carried by abundant cord blood beta clonotypes, a similar but weaker trend appeared in young adult naive repertoires, and no such trend appeared in memory repertoires.

Worth noting for this clonotype: Its binding antigen is unknown. Base quality data are lacking; no much larger clone is found one base away.

The library was built by means of 5' RACE. Sequencing relied on an Illumina HiSeq 2000. Template switching introduced a universal primer binding site; the final cDNA contained a unique molecular identifier, enabling accurate counting of TCR cDNA molecules. Specific primers in the conserved constant-segment region were used to synthesize first-strand cDNA for the TCR alpha and beta chains. Each cDNA library was double barcoded, with a SMART-Mk sample barcode plus Illumina barcodes, to control for contamination. TruSeq adapter sequences and Illumina sample barcodes were added in two successive PCR steps. The Illumina HiSeq platform was used with custom primers to sequence TCR alpha and beta cDNA libraries. Processing in the source paper ran as follows. MiGEC was used to process raw reads and extract unique molecular identifiers, and MiXCR was used to find CDR3 positions. For each individual, recombination models were inferred using an EM algorithm with the repgenHMM and IGoR tools. The tcR package in R was used for shared clonotype analysis, with sharing normalized by the product of cloneset sizes. To study raw recombination without the effects of thymic and clonal selection, out-of-frame nonproductive sequences were analyzed. In TCRdb, the public reads were trimmed at Q25 with fastp and aligned with MiXCR, with productive beta chains retained. Merged by CDR3 protein, the rows form single entries marked with the most common genes and DNA. The V and J calls come from TCRdb's annotation, not from the publication. This sample is represented by 540,000 or so distinct CDR3 sequences; 20% to 25% of them were singletons. 0.4% to 0.6% of the sample lies in the top ten.

Based on the germline V gene, the CDR1 and CDR2 sequences are KGHSH and LQKENI. Reading from cysteine to phenylalanine, the CDR3 counts 17 amino acids. Only CDR3 DNA is held: 51 bases, read in frame from base 1. V is reduced by 3 bases and J by 0 bases, leaving a spacing of 17 bases between them. These sequences were also reported in another study, on yellow fever vaccine responses in identical twins. The second paper states: According to the authors, the vaccine-induced T cell response in identical twins seemed to be partly convergent and partly specific to each individual. Focusing on identical twins, the study followed the T cell clones that responded to the vaccine, and did so with precision.

Rearrangement joined TRBV18 to TRBJ1-1; the best D guess is TRBD1, with 6 bases matching. This receptor was taken from a woman aged 18-35 years in good health. Sequenced input: CD4+ T cells sorted from blood. The DNA reads TGTGCCAGCTCACCCTACCCTCAGGGGACCATGAACACTGAAGCTTTCTTT. This is translated as CASSPYPQGTMNTEAFF.